One sample yielded the 5 T cell receptor beta chains listed below, sequenced in a study of CD8+CD57+ T cells in acquired aplastic anemia. CD8+CD57+ cell expansion had been shown by flow cytometry in patients chosen for sequencing. The template used for profiling TCR beta VDJ and CDR3 was genomic DNA. One entry per CDR3 protein, called by TCRdb with MiXCR from the reads. Of roughly 250,000 distinct CDR3 sequences in the sample, less than 85% were seen once. Material for sequencing was sorted CD4+, CD8+, or CD8+CD57+ T cells (not recorded which) from PBMCs. The receptor source for this set is a human donor with aplastic anemia.

This clonotype has at least ten counts. The chain couples TRBV6-2 or TRBV6-3 to TRBJ2-3; tentatively, D is TRBD2 (5 bases). V lost 0 bases, J lost 6 bases, and 16 bases lay in between. CDR3 length: 16 amino acids. Germline lookup yields CDR1 MNHEY and CDR2 SVGEGT. The CDR3 loop is CASSYSSGYRRDTQYF. In nucleotides, the CDR3 is TGTGCCAGCAGTTACTCGAGCGGTTACCGGAGGGATACGCAGTATTTT.

The V call is TRBV10-2, the J call TRBJ1-1; D not resolved. V lost 6 bases and J 3 bases, leaving 8 bases between the germline ends. Per the germline V gene, CDR1 is WSHSY and CDR2 is SAAADI. The CDR3 has 12 amino acids. The CDR3 reads CASSLSDTEAFF. The CDR3 DNA is TGCGCCAGCAGCCTCTCCGACACTGAAGCTTTCTTT.

The rearrangement links TRBV2 to TRBJ1-1; D gene unclear. The germline V gene has CDR1 SNHLY and CDR2 FYNNEI. CDR3 length equals 13 residues. The V end lost 6 bases, the J end lost 2 bases, and 10 bases lay between the germline ends. The CDR3 sequence: CASRREGNTEAFF. Here the CDR3 DNA reads TGTGCCAGCAGACGGGAGGGAAACACTGAAGCTTTCTTT.

Regarding this clonotype: Because the CDR3's place on the DNA is in doubt, the DNA is left out and the CDR3 is given as listed by TCRdb. The gene calls are TRBV7-6 and TRBJ2-3; the D segment call TRBD1 is taken from the table without a DNA check. Termini included, the CDR3 measures 14 amino acids. Germline values: CDR1 SGHVS, CDR2 FNYEAQ. The CDR3 is CASSFATIYFGEGF.

The chain carries TRBV7-8 and TRBJ1-2; D remains ambiguous. The length of the CDR3 is 15 residues. CDR1 and CDR2 (germline): SGHVS, FQNEAQ. Trimming cost V 4 bases and J 13 bases, with 25 bases left between them. The CDR3 region has the DNA TGTGCCAGCAGCTCCCCCTTAGGCGCCAGCAATGGTACCACCTTC. Amino acid sequence: CASSSPLGASNGTTF.